This TCR beta chain comes out of a study of blood T cell repertoires in COVID-19. Across the whole study: Material from acute and convalescent COVID-19 was sourced from the United States, Italy and Spain. PBMCs, B-cell-depleted T cells, or T cells provided the cDNA or gDNA that made up the material.

Clinical history reported by participants formed the basis on which cohorts were assigned. The CDR3 contains 14 residues. Between the trimmed V and J ends, which lost 1 base and 4 bases, there was a span of 10 bases. The germline V gene has CDR1 LNHNV and CDR2 YYDKDF (reference sequence). Original processing methods: Counts of nucleated cells, estimated from reference gene primer amplification, were obtained. The repertoire was sequenced with immunoSEQ multiplex PCR; TCRdb's copy has only in-frame clones and lacks some. V, J and clone size are those of that table, while D and trimming were read from the DNA. The top ten hold around 2% of the sample, which has roughly 430,000 clones, around 90% seen once.

The chain is built from TRBV15 and TRBJ1-1; D uncertain. This TCR came from a woman between 35 and 50 years old with acute COVID-19. The sequencing sample was made of PBMCs or T cells enriched from blood (not recorded which). CDR3 in amino acids: CATSRGASLTEAFF. As DNA, the CDR3 is TGTGCCACCAGCAGAGGGGCGTCCCTCACTGAAGCTTTCTTT.